The subject of this entry is one TCR beta chain. What it binds is not known. The diagnoses drew upon clinical symptoms, serum thyroxine and TRAb, thyroid ultrasound and orbital computed tomography. PBMCs came from more than 9 ml fresh peripheral blood. The data were taken from a study of T cells in Graves' hyperthyroidism and ophthalmopathy. Regarding the study as a whole: A model of 13 V-J pairs discriminated ophthalmopathy from stable hyperthyroidism.

V lost 7 bases and J lost 5; bases outside the gene matches: 6. The CDR3 loop spans 13 amino acids. Looked up from germline, CDR1 is SNHLY and CDR2 is FYNNEI. Amplification yielded TCR beta CDR3 regions, with RNA transcripts as the source. The HTBI primer set served for first-round RT-PCR of the TCR CDR3. TCRdb ran MiXCR on the multiplex PCR reads and lists one entry per CDR3 protein. The sample consists of more than 550,000 distinct CDR3 sequences, roughly a sixth of them appearing once. The TCR sequence derives from a woman aged 50 to 60 with Graves' hyperthyroidism that later progressed to Graves' ophthalmopathy. The chain is built from TRBV2 and TRBJ2-3; 7 bases line up with TRBD2. Specimen: blood. CDR3 DNA sequence: TGTGCCAGCAAAAGGCTAGCGGAAGATACGCAGTATTTT. This encodes CASKRLAEDTQYF.